The rows below give T cell receptor beta chains drawn from one sample of a study of beta chain features in type 1 diabetes. Clones were sequenced by immunoSEQ multiplex PCR, and TCRdb holds only the in-frame ones, with some missing. This sample has under 900,000 clones, with 15% to 20% found just once. Sequencing was performed on naive CD4+ T cells from blood. These TCRs come from a young woman in good health. Both conserved end residues are part of each CDR3. The D gene is left open where the match is weak. For some rows the clone size is stated as once, few or many, or as a class when expanded; others skip it.

-	-	TRBV6-6	TRBJ1-6	TGTGCCAGCAGTCCCTTGTACCGTACTAATTCACCCCTCCACTTT	CASSPLYRTNSPLHF
-	few	TRBV6-1	TRBJ2-4	TGTGCCAGCAGTGATGCAGGGTTGGCCAAAAACATTCAGTACTTC	CASSDAGLAKNIQYF
-	few	TRBV7-2	TRBJ2-7	TGTGCCAGCAGCTTATTGGGTGACCCCTCACCCGTCGTGCAGTACTTC	CASSLLGDPSPVVQYF
TRBD2	-	TRBV7-2	TRBJ2-7	TGTGCCAGCAGCTTACGTGCTAGCGGGAACGAGCAGTACTTC	CASSLRASGNEQYF
-	-	TRBV7-8	TRBJ1-2	TGTGCCAGCAGCCCTATGGACAGAGACTACACCTTC	CASSPMDRDYTF
TRBD2	-	TRBV7-9	TRBJ2-1	TGTGCCAGCAGCTACCTAGCGGGAGTACCGAATGAGCAGTTCTTC	CASSYLAGVPNEQFF
-	-	TRBV6-5	TRBJ1-5	TGTGCCAGCAGTTACTCTTATACGAATTTGGATCAGCCCCAGCATTTT	CASSYSYTNLDQPQHF
TRBD1	few	TRBV28	TRBJ1-2	TGTGCCAGCAGTCCTCCCACAGGGGTGAACGGCTACACCTTC	CASSPPTGVNGYTF
-	few	TRBV6-5	TRBJ2-7	TGTGCCAGCAAGAGGTCCTACGAGCAGTACTTC	CASKRSYEQYF
-	-	TRBV7-9	TRBJ2-2	TGTGCCAGCAGCTTGGGCTTGAACACCGGGGAGCTGTTTTTT	CASSLGLNTGELFF
-	-	TRBV28	TRBJ1-2	TGTGCCAGCAGTTTATGGGTTTTAAACTATGGCTACACCTTC	CASSLWVLNYGYTF
-	few	TRBV7-2	TRBJ2-7	TGTGCCAGCAGCTTTACTCAAGGATACTACGAGCAGTACTTC	CASSFTQGYYEQYF
-	-	TRBV7-8	TRBJ2-2	TGTGCCAGCAGCCAAGGGCCGAACACCGGGGAGCTGTTTTTT	CASSQGPNTGELFF
-	-	TRBV28	TRBJ2-3	TGTGCCAGCAGTACCTACTCTACTACAGATACGCAGTATTTT	CASSTYSTTDTQYF
-	few	TRBV28	TRBJ1-5	TGTGCCACCGCGGGCGGGCGGCCCCAGCATTTT	CATAGGRPQHF
-	few	TRBV18	TRBJ2-3	TGTGCCAGCTCACCACAGCAGGGGTGGGACACAGATACGCAGTATTTT	CASSPQQGWDTDTQYF
TRBD2	few	TRBV7-2	TRBJ2-5	TGTGCCAGCAGCTACGGGAGGAGTGAGACCCAGTACTTC	CASSYGRSETQYF
-	-	TRBV27	TRBJ2-2	TGTGCCAGCAGTTTTTTAGGGACAAACACCGGGGAGCTGTTTTTT	CASSFLGTNTGELFF
TRBD2	few	TRBV4-1	TRBJ2-1	TGCGCCAGCAGCCGAACTGGGACTAGCTTCAATGAGCAGTTCTTC	CASSRTGTSFNEQFF
-	-	TRBV5-1	TRBJ1-2	TGCGCCAGCAGCTTGGACAGGAACTATGGCTACACCTTC	CASSLDRNYGYTF
-	-	TRBV4-1	TRBJ2-7	TGCGCCAGCAGCACCGGCCGGGGGGAGCAGTACTTC	CASSTGRGEQYF
TRBD1	-	TRBV28	TRBJ1-4	TGTGCCAGCAGTTCCCAGGGGGCGGGTGAAAAACTGTTTTTT	CASSSQGAGEKLFF
TRBD1	-	TRBV13	TRBJ2-4	TGTGCCAGCAGCAGAACCGGGACAGGGTTTCCCATTCAGTACTTC	CASSRTGTGFPIQYF